A selection of T cell receptor beta chains follows, all from one sample in a study of T cells after yellow fever vaccination. TCRdb reprocessed the 5' RACE reads with MiXCR, giving one entry per CDR3 protein. The repertoire holds fewer than 650,000 distinct CDR3 sequences, with just over 20% as singletons. The sample here was PBMCs, taken about 20 days after the first yellow fever vaccination. The receptors shown here come from a young man who received the YFV17D yellow fever vaccine. The CDR3 runs from the conserved cysteine through the conserved F or W. The order of the fields is D gene, clone size, J gene, V gene, CDR3 protein, CDR3 DNA. The D gene is left open where the match is weak. Clone size is stated in some rows and not others, as once, few, many or a class when expanded.

D: .; size: few; J: TRBJ1-6; V: TRBV3-1; CDR3: CASSPRGSNSPLHF; DNA: TGTGCCAGCAGCCCGAGGGGCTCGAATTCACCCCTCCACTTT
D: TRBD2; size: .; J: TRBJ2-1; V: TRBV6-5; CDR3: CASSTTLAGGLGEQFF; DNA: TGTGCCAGCAGTACCACCCTAGCGGGGGGGCTCGGAGAGCAGTTCTTC
D: .; size: .; J: TRBJ2-2; V: TRBV12-3/TRBV12-4; CDR3: CASSGRDMESGELFF; DNA: TGTGCCAGCAGTGGCCGGGACATGGAGTCCGGGGAGCTGTTTTTT
D: TRBD1; size: few; J: TRBJ1-4; V: TRBV7-9; CDR3: CASSPQGDKLFF; DNA: TGTGCCAGCAGCCCCCAGGGGGACAAACTGTTTTTT
D: .; size: few; J: TRBJ1-6; V: TRBV20-1; CDR3: CSAREVGGRMNSPLHF; DNA: TGCAGTGCTAGAGAGGTGGGGGGGCGAATGAATTCACCCCTCCACTTT
D: TRBD1; size: few; J: TRBJ2-7; V: TRBV7-2; CDR3: CASSLGTGFYYEQYF; DNA: TGTGCCAGCAGCTTAGGGACAGGGTTTTATTACGAGCAGTACTTC
D: .; size: few; J: TRBJ1-2; V: TRBV29-1; CDR3: CSTRSSPTGYTF; DNA: TGCAGCACGAGATCCTCCCCGACGGGCTACACCTTC
D: .; size: .; J: TRBJ2-3; V: TRBV7-9; CDR3: CASSLVYWQSTDTQYF; DNA: TGTGCCAGCAGCTTAGTGTACTGGCAGAGCACAGATACGCAGTATTTT
D: TRBD2; size: .; J: TRBJ2-2; V: TRBV3-1; CDR3: CASSLRGVTGELFF; DNA: TGTGCCAGCTCGCTCCGGGGGGTAACCGGGGAGCTGTTTTTT
D: TRBD2; size: many; J: TRBJ2-1; V: TRBV12-3/TRBV12-4; CDR3: CASSLTSGAYEQFF; DNA: TGTGCCAGCAGTTTAACTAGCGGGGCATATGAGCAGTTCTTC
D: .; size: few; J: TRBJ2-3; V: TRBV7-2; CDR3: CASSAQSDTQYF; DNA: TGTGCCAGCAGCGCCCAATCAGATACGCAGTATTTT
D: .; size: once; J: TRBJ1-1; V: TRBV9; CDR3: CASSGRAGSTEAFF; DNA: TGTGCCAGCAGCGGGAGAGCGGGGAGCACTGAAGCTTTCTTT
D: .; size: few; J: TRBJ2-7; V: TRBV6-1; CDR3: CASSPNPGPKGGNEQYF; DNA: TGTGCCAGCAGCCCCAACCCCGGGCCTAAAGGAGGAAACGAGCAGTACTTC
D: .; size: .; J: TRBJ1-1; V: TRBV10-3; CDR3: CAIYPGQGEAFF; DNA: TGTGCCATCTACCCGGGACAAGGGGAAGCTTTCTTT
D: .; size: .; J: TRBJ2-6; V: TRBV6-2/TRBV6-3; CDR3: CASSYPSRSSGANVLTF; DNA: TGTGCCAGCAGTTACCCATCCCGGAGCTCTGGGGCCAACGTCCTGACTTTC
D: .; size: once; J: TRBJ1-1; V: TRBV29-1; CDR3: CSVEGGRAEAFF; DNA: TGCAGCGTTGAAGGGGGCAGGGCTGAAGCTTTCTTT
D: TRBD2; size: .; J: TRBJ2-5; V: TRBV3-1; CDR3: CASSQEGLVQETQYF; DNA: TGTGCCAGCAGCCAAGAGGGACTAGTCCAAGAGACCCAGTACTTC
D: .; size: few; J: TRBJ1-5; V: TRBV25-1; CDR3: CASSDGGNNQPQHF; DNA: TGTGCCAGCAGTGATGGTGGCAATAATCAGCCCCAGCATTTT
D: .; size: .; J: TRBJ2-7; V: TRBV7-2; CDR3: CASKDSLSSYEQYF; DNA: TGTGCCAGCAAGGACAGCCTGAGCTCCTACGAGCAGTACTTC
D: .; size: .; J: TRBJ2-3; V: TRBV9; CDR3: CASASTGVHTDTQYF; DNA: TGTGCCAGCGCGTCCACGGGGGTTCACACAGATACGCAGTATTTT
D: .; size: .; J: TRBJ2-3; V: TRBV6-1; CDR3: CASRPSNHSVIRGTDTQYF; DNA: TGTGCCAGCAGGCCGAGTAACCATTCTGTTATTCGGGGCACAGATACGCAGTATTTT
D: .; size: .; J: TRBJ1-1; V: TRBV24-1; CDR3: CATSGKEWCTEAFF; DNA: TGTGCCACCAGTGGCAAGGAATGGTGCACTGAAGCTTTCTTT
D: TRBD1; size: few; J: TRBJ2-1; V: TRBV30; CDR3: CAWTRTGFNEQFF; DNA: TGTGCCTGGACCAGGACAGGGTTCAATGAGCAGTTCTTC
D: TRBD1; size: few; J: TRBJ1-1; V: TRBV6-1; CDR3: CASSRETGVVAEAFF; DNA: TGTGCCAGCAGTCGGGAGACAGGGGTTGTCGCTGAAGCTTTCTTT
D: .; size: .; J: TRBJ2-3; V: TRBV10-2; CDR3: CASSDRPWYGDTQYF; DNA: TGCGCCAGCAGTGACCGCCCCTGGTATGGAGATACGCAGTATTTT
D: .; size: .; J: TRBJ2-7; V: TRBV5-4; CDR3: CASSSKDPYEQYF; DNA: TGTGCCAGCAGCTCAAAAGACCCCTACGAGCAGTACTTC
D: .; size: .; J: TRBJ1-3; V: TRBV7-2; CDR3: CASSKGGAGNTIYF; DNA: TGTGCCAGCAGCAAGGGTGGGGCTGGAAACACCATATATTTT
D: .; size: few; J: TRBJ2-3; V: TRBV5-5; CDR3: CASSFGRQQGYTQYF; DNA: TGTGCCAGCAGCTTTGGCAGACAGCAGGGATATACGCAGTATTTT
D: TRBD2; size: .; J: TRBJ2-3; V: TRBV6-1; CDR3: CASRSTSGGSDSTDTQYF; DNA: TGTGCCAGCAGGTCAACTAGCGGGGGGTCCGATAGCACAGATACGCAGTATTTT
D: .; size: .; J: TRBJ1-5; V: TRBV7-8; CDR3: CASSSRQEGQPQHF; DNA: TGTGCCAGCAGCTCTAGACAGGAGGGACAGCCCCAGCATTTT
D: TRBD1; size: few; J: TRBJ2-1; V: TRBV4-3; CDR3: CASSQEGQGDYNEQFF; DNA: TGCGCCAGCAGCCAAGAGGGCCAGGGGGACTACAATGAGCAGTTCTTC
D: .; size: .; J: TRBJ2-3; V: TRBV6-5; CDR3: CASSYYPGIVADTQYF; DNA: TGTGCCAGCAGTTACTACCCGGGAATCGTTGCAGATACGCAGTATTTT
D: .; size: few; J: TRBJ2-7; V: TRBV6-2/TRBV6-3; CDR3: CASSYGERRYF; DNA: TGTGCCAGCAGTTACGGCGAGAGGCGGTACTTC
D: TRBD1; size: .; J: TRBJ1-2; V: TRBV12-3/TRBV12-4; CDR3: CASSYGQDLYGYTF; DNA: TGTGCCAGCAGTTACGGACAGGACCTATATGGCTACACCTTC
D: .; size: .; J: TRBJ1-1; V: TRBV6-5; CDR3: CASSSNQETHVAFF; DNA: TGTGCCAGCAGTTCAAATCAGGAGACACACGTAGCTTTCTTT
D: .; size: .; J: TRBJ2-6; V: TRBV14; CDR3: CASSQDWGPGANVLTF; DNA: TGTGCCAGCAGCCAAGATTGGGGGCCTGGGGCCAACGTCCTGACTTTC
D: .; size: few; J: TRBJ2-7; V: TRBV4-3; CDR3: CASSQEETVGEQYF; DNA: TGCGCCAGCAGCCAAGAGGAGACAGTCGGCGAGCAGTACTTC
D: .; size: many; J: TRBJ2-3; V: TRBV24-1; CDR3: CATSGRGTDTQYF; DNA: TGTGCCACCAGCGGCAGGGGCACAGATACGCAGTATTTT
D: .; size: .; J: TRBJ2-5; V: TRBV10-3; CDR3: CAISAEEGRAQETQYF; DNA: TGTGCCATCAGTGCAGAAGAGGGCAGGGCCCAAGAGACCCAGTACTTC
D: .; size: .; J: TRBJ2-5; V: TRBV6-5; CDR3: CASSDSAGQETQYF; DNA: TGTGCCAGCAGTGACTCCGCAGGGCAAGAGACCCAGTACTTC